The text below deals with one T cell receptor beta chain. Clones were sequenced by immunoSEQ multiplex PCR, and TCRdb holds only the in-frame ones, with some missing. The sample lists about 11,000 clones, around 86% occurring once. The data originate from a study of immune evolution from preneoplasia to lung adenocarcinoma. CDR1 LNHDA and CDR2 SQIVND come from the germline V gene (reference sequence). Deletions cut 5 bases from V and 2 bases from J, with 4 bases between. The CDR3 runs 13 residues. Specimen: FFPE invasive lung adenocarcinoma tissue. The genes are TRBV19 and TRBJ2-6; the D is unclear. The source of this sequence is a person between 70 and 80 years old with invasive lung adenocarcinoma. The CDR3 nucleotides read TGTGCCAGTAGTTCGGCTGGGGCCAACGTCCTGACTTTC. It is translated as CASSSAGANVLTF.